The rows below give T cell receptor beta chains drawn from one sample of a study of T-cell reconstitution after alpha-beta-depleted transplantation in children. TCRdb called the PCR reads again in MiXCR, with one record for every CDR3 protein. The data contain 780,000 or so distinct CDR3 sequences, roughly 15% of them singletons. The sample in question was PBMCs, mostly from graft donor cells, obtained 360 days after TCRalphabeta/CD19-depleted stem cell transplant. Receptors were obtained from a male patient younger than 18 who had a stem cell transplant for acute lymphoblastic leukemia, so the T cells may come from the graft donor. Both conserved end residues are part of each CDR3. A D gene is named only where the DNA matches it firmly. Only some rows state a clone size, as once, few, many or a class for expanded clones.

clone_size	v_call	d_call	j_call	cdr3_nt	cdr3_aa
few	TRBV19	.	TRBJ2-1	TGTGCCAGTAGTATAGACAGGGCCTCCTACAATGAGCAGTTCTTC	CASSIDRASYNEQFF
few	TRBV7-3	.	TRBJ2-1	TGTGCCAGCAGCCCCACATGGAGCTCCTACAATGAGCAGTTCTTC	CASSPTWSSYNEQFF
few	TRBV6-2/TRBV6-3	.	TRBJ2-2	TGTGCCAGCAGCCCCCCTCCGCAGGGCGAACGGGTCGGGGAGCTGTTTTTT	CASSPPPQGERVGELFF
many	TRBV5-8	.	TRBJ2-5	TGTGCCAGCAGCTACGGGACCCACCCTGCGCCACAAGAGACCCAGTACTTC	CASSYGTHPAPQETQYF
many	TRBV5-1	.	TRBJ1-1	TGCGCCAGCAGCTCCCGCGTCCTCACTGAAGCTTTCTTT	CASSSRVLTEAFF
.	TRBV6-4	.	TRBJ1-5	TGTGCCAGCAGTCCTGGATTAGGACGTGGTGATAGCAATCAGCCCCAGCATTTT	CASSPGLGRGDSNQPQHF
few	TRBV6-2/TRBV6-3	TRBD2	TRBJ2-2	TGTGCCAGCAGTTACGTGGCGGGAGGGATCACCGGGGAGCTGTTTTTT	CASSYVAGGITGELFF
.	TRBV5-4	.	TRBJ2-1	TGTGCCAGCAGTCACGGCGGGTGGGATGAGCAGTTCTTC	CASSHGGWDEQFF
few	TRBV9	.	TRBJ2-6	TGTGCCAGCAGCGTAGGGCACCTCATTCCTGGGGCCAACGTCCTGACTTTC	CASSVGHLIPGANVLTF
few	TRBV29-1	.	TRBJ1-1	TGCAGCGTTGGTTTCCGGGGGACTGAAGCTTTCTTT	CSVGFRGTEAFF
few	TRBV30	TRBD1	TRBJ2-4	TGTGCCTGGAGCCGGACAGGCGTCAAAAACATTCAGTACTTC	CAWSRTGVKNIQYF
many	TRBV2	TRBD2	TRBJ2-1	TGTGCCAGCAGTGTGACTAGCGGGTTCTACAATGAGCAGTTCTTC	CASSVTSGFYNEQFF
.	TRBV10-3	TRBD2	TRBJ2-5	TGTGCCATCCGGGCGGGCAGCGGGGGGCAAGAGACCCAGTACTTC	CAIRAGSGGQETQYF
few	TRBV12-3/TRBV12-4	TRBD1	TRBJ2-1	TGTGCCAGCAGTTCCATGACAGGGGGGGCTGTTTCGAGCTCCTACAATGAGCAGTTCTTC	CASSSMTGGAVSSSYNEQFF
.	TRBV12-3/TRBV12-4	TRBD2	TRBJ2-7	TGTGCCAGCAGTTTAGGGCTAGCGGGAGAAAGGGGCTACGAGCAGTACTTC	CASSLGLAGERGYEQYF
few	TRBV20-1	TRBD2	TRBJ2-7	TGCAGTGCTAGTCCGTCTACTAGCGGACCCTACGAGCAGTACTTC	CSASPSTSGPYEQYF
.	TRBV4-1	TRBD1	TRBJ2-7	TGCGCCAGCAGCCAAGAAATAGACAGGGTCTACGAGCAGTACTTC	CASSQEIDRVYEQYF